The sequence of this TCR beta chain was determined in a study of cytomegalovirus exposure and HLA in healthy donors (dated by TCRdb to 2016 to 2017). Looking at the study overall: In an earlier analysis of 450 to 750 of the donors, under 300 Gb of sequence data and some 120 million unique TCR beta sequences from about 190 million T cells were reported. About 310 gigabases of sequencing data and tens of millions of unique TCR sequences were included in an early release covering 550 to 650 HLA-typed donors. The genetic ancestry cluster associated with self-reported Caucasian donors included 81% of the 300 to 400 genotyped donors. The study aimed to test whether signatures of past pathogen exposure could be identified by cataloging public T cell receptors. The study used immunosequencing to profile the T cell repertoires of about 670 subjects and linked those repertoires to cytomegalovirus serostatus. Along with the roughly 670-subject first cohort, a separate validation cohort of over 90 different subjects was used. To predict cytomegalovirus infection status, the study combined high-throughput TCR immunosequencing, statistical association of individual TCRs with disease status, and machine learning. In a later analysis, previously published TCR beta repertoires from 670 or so donors were re-analyzed and high-resolution HLA genotyping was added so that TCR occurrence patterns could be studied. In the later analysis, no new phenotypic data were used to find candidate immune exposures; instead, reliance was placed on TCR beta sequences and their occurrence across donors. To decide whether each TCR beta V gene segment behaved as functional or pseudogenic, an earlier analysis of nearly 600 of the donors relied on high-throughput TCR beta sequencing. Donor age, sex, ethnicity and CMV serostatus were compiled together with the repertoire data. In a later genetic analysis, genome-wide SNP genotypes for about 55% of the roughly 700 donors were used, and that subset was treated as a discovery cohort. Every repertoire in the discovery cohort had been generated on one and the same sequencing platform. HLA typing included class I and class II loci at four-digit resolution. Typing coverage differed by locus: A, B, C, DRB1 and DQB1 were typed in roughly 620-630 donors, DQA1 in 522, DPA1 in around 580, and DPB1 in around 490. Several DR-DQ haplotypes were treated as single units for association and clustering because of strong linkage in the cohort. Among 350 to 400 genotyped donors of the cohort, an average of approximately 240,000 unique TCR beta nucleotide sequences were sequenced per donor, around 20% of them non-productive.

Remarks on this clone: This receptor's antigen is unknown. No clone much larger than this one lies a single base away; base qualities are absent.

The research as a whole found: In an earlier analysis of 500 to 650 of the donors, most TCR beta V segments appeared in productive rearrangements about 90% or about 30% of the time, broadly matching IMGT annotations. A later genetic analysis associated a missense DCLRE1C variant with V-gene and J-gene trimming of TCR beta chains, and an independent cohort replicated the association. The authors suggested that the approach could potentially be generalized to other disease states and immunological phenotypes. Linkage disequilibrium might explain the correlated functional status among segregating V segments, but an unknown experimental factor could not be excluded. For the cohort, immune exposure information was limited to CMV serostatus. The earlier analysis of some 540 of the donors excluded approximately 17 rarely observed V segments, including chromosome 9 orphons, because counts were too low. Only TCR beta chains were sequenced in this cohort, and the absence of alpha or paired-chain data limited detectable features. A further reported finding was that TCR beta sequences accurately predicted the HLA-A and HLA-B alleles for most subjects in the first cohort. In a later analysis, 15,000 to 20,000 TCR beta sequences were associated with specific HLA alleles at a false discovery rate of 0.05. Compared with equally common non-associated chains, HLA-associated TCR beta chains in a later analysis were more clonally expanded and had lower generation probabilities. The study listed 150 to 200 TCR beta chains as associated with cytomegalovirus. When HLA alleles, especially DR and DQ, strongly co-occurred, TCR associations were difficult to assign to individual alleles. Because the 87-base-pair reads could not distinguish some IMGT-functional V segments, including TRBV6-2 and TRBV6-3, those segments were excluded. A later genetic analysis reported fewer N-insertions in productive TCRs among donors in an Asian-associated ancestry cluster than the roughly 670-donor mean. Three of the identified cytomegalovirus-associated TCR beta chains were confirmed in vitro to be specific for cytomegalovirus antigens. A group of highly shared sequence variants was considered likely to be a technical artifact of the sequencing pipeline. The classifier was reported to diagnose cytomegalovirus status with high specificity and sensitivity in both the original cohort and the validation cohort. Presence/absence analyses assumed roughly uniform sequencing depth across donors, an assumption that may not hold. In a later analysis, several top co-occurrence clusters were reported to appear linked to parvovirus B19, influenza, CMV and Epstein-Barr virus. Across donors, most TCR sequences were observed very rarely, whereas some public TCRs were present in many individuals. In a later analysis, the rate of TCR association differed among HLA loci, with DRB1 alleles having the most associated TCRs and HLA-C alleles having the fewest. Because HLA typing was missing for some donors at each locus, association tests included only the typed subset. A later analysis found that most CMV-associated TCR beta chains appeared HLA-restricted, with HLA associations seemingly driven largely by CMV exposure.

Library prep was done by the immunoSEQ multiplex PCR assay. The multiplex PCR relied on a mix of 60 forward primers for TCR Vbeta segments and 13 reverse primers for TCR Jbeta segments. Amplification of the CDR3 region of rearranged TCR beta genes was performed with a multiplex PCR assay on genomic DNA. The Illumina HiSeq System was used to sequence the amplified TCR beta libraries as 87-base-pair reads. The authors' pipeline ran thus. Across the 670 or so repertoires, a later analysis counted 60 million to 90 million unique TCR beta chains, roughly 11 million of which were shared by at least two donors. Raw reads were error-corrected and collapsed into unique sequences by a nearest-neighbor algorithm in which closely related sequences were merged to remove PCR and sequencing errors. Alignment of CDR3 sequences to IMGT reference sequences was used to assign V, D and J gene segments. For a sequence to be retained, a match of at least six nucleotides to both a V gene segment and a J gene segment was required. Rearrangements were classified as productive when the CDR3 lacked stop codons and remained in frame with V and J, and all other rearrangements were classified as non-productive. Following IMGT convention, CDR3 was defined as the stretch from the second conserved V-encoded cysteine up to the conserved J-encoded phenylalanine. The earlier analysis of approximately 500 of the donors excluded sequences that lacked an unambiguous match to a single V gene segment. An earlier analysis of several hundred of the donors called V segments functional above 56.7% productive rearrangements and segregating when the between-donor standard deviation exceeded 5%. A statistical classification framework was built to diagnose cytomegalovirus status from the catalog of TCR beta chain sequences. In a later analysis, V and J genes were assigned by comparing TCR nucleotide sequences against IMGT/GENE-DB human TR gene sequences. A later analysis assigned CDR3 sequences and most-parsimonious VDJ recombination scenarios with the TCRdist pipeline. A later analysis defined each TCR beta chain by its CDR3 amino acid sequence plus V-gene family, and excluded reads lacking a unique V-gene family. To address suspected cross-contamination and a sequencing artifact, a later analysis removed roughly 580 highly shared, low-generation-probability nucleotide sequences. In a later analysis, a clonal expansion index for each public chain was calculated from normalized within-repertoire ranks of inferred template counts. Generation probabilities in a later analysis came from a VDJ recombination model fitted to out-of-frame rearrangements, and those results were checked against IGoR. A later analysis scored TCR-TCR, TCR-HLA and TCR-CMV co-occurrence with hypergeometric tests, applying a repertoire-size bias correction to TCR pairs. False discovery rates were estimated in a later analysis by permuting HLA or CMV assignments 20 times. A later analysis grouped co-occurring TCRs with DBSCAN, adding TCRdist sequence similarity when clustering within HLA-allele-positive subsets. For co-occurrence clustering, repertoires with fewer than 30,000 or more than 120,000 public chains were excluded, along with five repertoires with anomalous nucleotide sharing. The table was pulled from immuneACCESS by TCRdb, which kept in-frame rearrangements only. Such tables lose some clones; where checked, under half of the loss comes from unresolved V genes, and the rest has no known cause. V and J calls plus clone size are reproduced from that table; the DNA served to infer D and trimming. This sample has around 110,000 clones in its table, and approximately 81% of those were observed once. The ten largest clonotypes hold 3.5% to 4.5% of the sample.

Including cysteine and phenylalanine, the CDR3 has 16 amino acids. The CDR3 DNA has 48 bases and is translated from base 1. CDR1 SGHTA and CDR2 FQGNSA were looked up in the germline V gene. V has 7 bases trimmed and J has 2 bases trimmed; junction bases matching no gene number 12. The cohort comprised fewer than 700 healthy bone marrow donors. At the time of sampling, all cohort members were nominally healthy, though unrecorded immune exposures were likely present. The donor tested CMV seropositive, placing the donor among the 250 to 300 seropositive members of the cohort. Each donor provided a peripheral blood sample, and peripheral blood mononuclear cells were used for TCR beta sequencing. The Qiagen DNeasy Blood Extraction Kit was used to extract genomic DNA from the blood cell samples.

This TCR derives from a man aged 25-45 years in good health and CMV-seropositive. The chain couples TRBV7-2 to TRBJ1-2; TRBD1 matches 8 bases in the middle. The specimen sequenced was PBMCs. CDR3 loop: CASTRGRDQSNYGYTF. The nucleotide sequence is given as TGTGCCAGCACCAGGGGGCGAGATCAGTCCAACTATGGCTACACCTTC.